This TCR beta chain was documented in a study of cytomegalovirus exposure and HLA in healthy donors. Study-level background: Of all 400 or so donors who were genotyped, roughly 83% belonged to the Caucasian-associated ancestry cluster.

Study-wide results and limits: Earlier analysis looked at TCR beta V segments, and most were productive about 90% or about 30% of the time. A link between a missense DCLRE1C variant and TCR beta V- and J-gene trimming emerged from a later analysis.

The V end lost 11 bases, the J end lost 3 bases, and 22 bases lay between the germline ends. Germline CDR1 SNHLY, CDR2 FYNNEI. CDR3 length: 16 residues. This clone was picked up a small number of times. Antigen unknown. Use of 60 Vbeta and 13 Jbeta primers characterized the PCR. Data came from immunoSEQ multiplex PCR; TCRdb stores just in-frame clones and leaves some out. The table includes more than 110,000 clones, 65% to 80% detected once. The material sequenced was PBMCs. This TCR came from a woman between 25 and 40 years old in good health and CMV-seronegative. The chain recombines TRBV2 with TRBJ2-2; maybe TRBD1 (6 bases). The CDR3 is CALKGRGHFDTGELFF. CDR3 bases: TGTGCCCTCAAGGGTAGGGGACACTTCGACACCGGGGAGCTGTTTTTT.